These 6 T cell receptor beta chains were all obtained from the same sample, sequenced in a study of T cell repertoires in cytomegalovirus infection. TCRdb used MiXCR to reprocess the reads, holding one entry per CDR3 protein. The sample contains approximately 730,000 distinct CDR3 sequences, around 31% of which appear only once. These TCRs' antigens remain unknown. The sequencing used cultured PBMCs, collected from culture after CMV antigen stimulation. The receptors were gathered from a human donor in good health (CMV status not recorded). Some clones in this sample may be carry-over from other donors' samples.

The chain is built from TRBV7-2 and TRBJ2-1; 10 bases fit TRBD1. CDR1 is SGHTA, CDR2 FQGNSA, per germline. The CDR3 has 15 amino acids. V lost 4 bases and J lost 6; bases outside the gene matches: 6. CDR3: CASSYPGQGFNEQFF. CDR3 coding DNA: TGTGCCAGCAGCTACCCGGGACAGGGGTTCAATGAGCAGTTCTTC.

The V and J genes are TRBV5-4 and TRBJ2-6; 8 positions match TRBD1. The V gene end was trimmed by 0 bases and the J gene end by 1 base; junction bases not matched to a gene: 6. Germline V gene data show CDR1 as SGHNT and CDR2 as YYREEE (reference sequence). The CDR3 extends over 18 amino acids. In DNA, the CDR3 is TGTGCCAGCAGCTTGGGGGCAGGGGGCCTATCTGGGGCCAACGTCCTGACTTTC. As protein: CASSLGAGGLSGANVLTF.

CDR3 residues: CATSRVGGGRHNQPQHF. DNA of the CDR3: TGTGCCACCAGCAGAGTAGGAGGGGGGCGGCACAATCAGCCCCAGCATTTT. The rearrangement links TRBV15 to TRBJ1-5, with D possibly being TRBD1 (6 bases). This CDR3 has 17 residues. Trimming removed 1 base at V and 3 bases at J, with 16 bases between. Germline values: CDR1 LNHNV, CDR2 YYDKDF (reference sequence).

The J gene is TRBJ1-5, the V gene TRBV7-6, with 9 bases matching TRBD1. The germline gives CDR1 SGHVS, CDR2 FNYEAQ. This CDR3 is built from 16 residues. The V segment lost 4 bases and the J segment 6 bases; nucleotides outside the gene matches: 10. CDR3 coding DNA: TGTGCCAGCAGCTACTATGGGACAGGGCAGGGTCAGCCCCAGCATTTT. Protein product: CASSYYGTGQGQPQHF.

Ten or more counts support this clonotype. The chain combines TRBV7-2 with TRBJ2-7; either TRBD1 or TRBD2 may supply D (7 bases each). Deletions cut 1 base from V and 3 bases from J, with 16 bases between. Germline-derived CDR1 and CDR2 are SGHTA and FQGNSA. The CDR3 loop spans 16 amino acids. The CDR3 nucleotides read TGTGCCAGCAGCTTAGGGGGAGCAGGGGGGGTCTACGAGCAGTACTTC. Its protein is CASSLGGAGGVYEQYF.

The chain combines TRBV4-1 with TRBJ1-5; the D is unclear. CDR1 and CDR2 from the germline V gene are MGHRA and YSYEKL. The CDR3 runs 15 residues. V was pared by 0 bases and J by 1 base, with 7 bases between. CDR3 in DNA: TGCGCCAGCAGCCAAGATCCCCCGAGCAATCAGCCCCAGCATTTT. It is translated as CASSQDPPSNQPQHF.